Below, 32 T cell receptor beta chains from the same sample are listed, as sequenced in a study of response to subunit inactivated influenza vaccine. MiXCR, run by TCRdb on the RT-PCR reads, gives a single entry per CDR3 protein. The sample lists fewer than 250,000 distinct CDR3 sequences; 14% were seen once. The sample consisted of CD8+ T cells sorted from PBMCs, taken 5 days after vaccination. All receptors derive from a man in his forties or fifties who received an inactivated influenza vaccine.

This clonotype was detected a few times. The V and J genes are TRBV11-2 and TRBJ2-2; the D gene is possibly TRBD2 (5 bases). V lost 5 bases and J lost 7, with 14 bases in between. The CDR3 is 14 amino acids. The V gene's germline CDR1 is SGHAT and CDR2 FQNNGV. CDR3 coding DNA: TGTGCCAGCAGCGCGGACGGGGTCATCGGGGAGCTGTTTTTT. It yields the protein CASSADGVIGELFF.

This clonotype came up a few times. The gene calls are TRBV20-1 and TRBJ1-1, with D unclear. Trimming took off 6 bases at V and 0 bases at J, with 17 bases between the two ends. The CDR3 contains 15 residues. Germline CDR1 reads DFQATT; CDR2 reads SNEGSKA (reference sequence). The CDR3 nucleotides read TGCAGTGCCAGCGGGCCAGCCCTTCTGAACACTGAAGCTTTCTTT. Protein: CSASGPALLNTEAFF.

The chain couples TRBV28 to TRBJ1-5; perhaps TRBD1 as D (6 bases). The CDR3 length is 15 residues. Germline values: CDR1 MDHEN, CDR2 SYDVKM. V lost 2 bases and J 3 bases, leaving 11 bases between the germline ends. The CDR3 DNA sequence: TGTGCCAGCAGTTTAAGGGGACACCTCAATCAGCCCCAGCATTTT. Translating gives CASSLRGHLNQPQHF.

A few counts support this clonotype. V gene TRBV4-1 combines with J gene TRBJ2-2; 8 nucleotides agree with TRBD2. Germline CDR1 MGHRA, CDR2 YSYEKL. There are 15 residues in the CDR3. The V gene end was trimmed by 5 bases and the J gene end by 6 bases; junction bases not matched to a gene: 8. The CDR3 here is CASSLRGGPAGELFF. The CDR3 DNA sequence: TGCGCCAGCAGCTTACGGGGGGGCCCGGCCGGGGAGCTGTTTTTT.

This clonotype was detected a few times. The chain combines TRBV2 with TRBJ2-1; 10 nucleotides agree with TRBD2. Trimming at V came to 0 bases and at J to 4 bases, leaving 6 bases not matched to a gene. Germline V gives CDR1 SNHLY, CDR2 FYNNEI. The CDR3 has 17 residues. The CDR3 region is CASSEARGTSVYNEQFF. The CDR3, as DNA: TGTGCCAGCAGTGAAGCGCGAGGGACTAGCGTTTACAATGAGCAGTTCTTC.

The CDR3 nucleotides are TGTGCCAGCAGTTTGACTAGCGGGAGGTTTTGGGAGCAGTACTTC. This encodes CASSLTSGRFWEQYF. The V and J genes are TRBV28 and TRBJ2-7; 13 positions match TRBD2. The CDR3 length is 15 residues. Germline V gene data show CDR1 as MDHEN and CDR2 as SYDVKM. V was pared by 3 bases and J by 7 bases, with 6 bases of the junction left unmatched.

The table lists this clonotype with a few counts. The chain combines TRBV10-3 with TRBJ2-2; no definite D call. CDR1 and CDR2 from the germline V gene are ENHRY and SYGVKD. The length of the CDR3 is 17 residues. With 0 bases removed from V and 6 bases from J, the gap between germline ends came to 17 bases. DNA of the CDR3: TGTGCCATCAGTGAGTCAGAGGCAGTCAAAACGGCCGGGGAGCTGTTTTTT. Protein product: CAISESEAVKTAGELFF.

The V and J genes are TRBV28 and TRBJ2-1, with TRBD1 matching over 7 bases. The CDR3 is made up of 15 amino acids. The trim removed 1 base at V and 3 bases at J, leaving 3 bases unmatched. Germline loops: CDR1 MDHEN, CDR2 SYDVKM. As DNA, the CDR3 is TGTGCCAGCAGTTTATTCCGGGACAGCTACAATGAGCAGTTCTTC. This encodes CASSLFRDSYNEQFF.

This clonotype showed up just a few times. The gene calls are TRBV28 and TRBJ2-1, with 7 bases that match TRBD2. V shed 2 bases, J shed 2 bases, and the junction held 18 bases outside the gene matches. The CDR3 is 20 amino acids. Germline CDR1 reads MDHEN; CDR2 reads SYDVKM. The CDR3 is CASSLARARGSRVPYNEQFF. The DNA of the CDR3 is TGTGCCAGCAGTTTAGCCCGGGCCCGCGGGAGTAGGGTCCCCTACAATGAGCAGTTCTTC.

The genes are TRBV5-1 and TRBJ1-4, with 10 bases aligning to TRBD1. Germline V lookup: CDR1 SGHRS, CDR2 YFSETQ. With V trimmed by 0 bases and J by 3 bases, 8 bases remained unmatched. The CDR3 is 18 amino acids. Here the CDR3 reads CASSLDQTGGIANEKLFF. DNA for the CDR3: TGCGCCAGCAGCTTGGATCAGACAGGGGGCATTGCTAATGAAAAACTGTTTTTT.

V and J are TRBV6-1 and TRBJ2-2; no definite D call. The CDR3 extends over 13 amino acids. Trimming shortened V by 6 bases and J by 2 bases, and 7 bases separated the two germline ends. Germline CDR1 reads MNHNS; CDR2 reads SASEGT. The CDR3 reads CASSGYNTGELFF. In DNA form, the CDR3 reads TGTGCCAGCAGCGGCTATAACACCGGGGAGCTGTTTTTT.

This clonotype was found many times. The rearrangement joins TRBV9 to TRBJ2-1; TRBD1 might be the D (6 bases). Trimming cost V 4 bases and J 2 bases, with 13 bases left between them. Germline CDR1 and CDR2: SGDLS and YYNGEE. This CDR3 region has 15 residues. This CDR3 reads CASSIRDKTYNEQFF. CDR3 DNA sequence: TGTGCCAGCAGCATCCGGGACAAAACCTACAATGAGCAGTTCTTC.

This clonotype was seen repeatedly, ten times or more. The V call is TRBV7-9, the J call TRBJ2-2, with D hard to call. Per the germline V gene, CDR1 is SEHNR and CDR2 is FQNEAQ (reference sequence). This CDR3 is 11 amino acids long. Trimming cost V 7 bases and J 7 bases, with 7 bases left between them. The CDR3 DNA is TGTGCCAGCATTAAGAACGGGGAGCTGTTTTTT. Residues: CASIKNGELFF.

This chain uses TRBV7-6 with TRBJ2-7; D perhaps matches TRBD2 (5 bases). From germline, CDR1 is SGHVS and CDR2 FNYEAQ. This CDR3 spans 15 amino acids. The V end lost 5 bases, the J end lost 2 bases, and 16 bases lay between the germline ends. CDR3 sequence: CASSPRLAVTYEQYF. Here the CDR3 DNA reads TGTGCCAGCAGCCCTCGGCTAGCAGTTACCTACGAGCAGTACTTC.

This clonotype appeared a few times. The chain uses TRBV15 and TRBJ2-1; D is undetermined. The germline CDR1 and CDR2 sequences are LNHNV and YYDKDF (reference sequence). Trimming stripped 0 bases from V and 7 bases from J, with 13 bases between. This CDR3 spans 15 amino acids. Here the CDR3 DNA reads TGTGCCACCAGCAGAGATTTGGCCTTAGGAAATGAGCAGTTCTTC. It translates to CATSRDLALGNEQFF.

This chain connects TRBV4-2 to TRBJ2-6; tentative D call: TRBD2 (5 bases). V shed 0 bases and J shed 4 bases, with 10 bases lying between them. Germline-derived CDR1 and CDR2 are LGHNA and YNFKEQ. CDR3 size: 16 residues. The CDR3 sequence is CASSQDRGNGANVLTF. The CDR3 DNA follows: TGTGCCAGCAGCCAAGACCGGGGTAACGGGGCCAACGTCCTGACTTTC.

V usage is TRBV7-9 and J usage is TRBJ2-7; D not certain. Germline V gene data show CDR1 as SEHNR and CDR2 as FQNEAQ (reference sequence). CDR3 length: 14 amino acids. The germline V and J ends were trimmed by 6 bases and 2 bases, with 14 bases remaining between them. CDR3 region: CASSPPAATYEQYF. The CDR3 coding sequence is TGTGCCAGCAGTCCCCCCGCAGCCACCTACGAGCAGTACTTC.

J is TRBJ2-7 and V is TRBV7-2; D perhaps matches TRBD2 (6 bases). The CDR3 is 14 amino acids. CDR1 and CDR2 from the germline V gene are SGHTA and FQGNSA. V was cut by 8 bases and J by 0 bases, with 14 bases left in between. The CDR3 coding sequence is TGTGCCAGCTCGGAGGGCCCACTCTCCTACGAGCAGTACTTC. Residues: CASSEGPLSYEQYF.

The chain couples TRBV6-1 to TRBJ2-4, with D maybe TRBD2 (7 bases). The germline gives CDR1 MNHNS, CDR2 SASEGT. Deletions cut 5 bases from V and 7 bases from J, with 15 bases between. The CDR3 has 14 amino acids. CDR3 DNA: TGTGCCAGCAGTCCACAGGGAGGGGGGAACATTCAGTACTTC. As protein: CASSPQGGGNIQYF.

The rearrangement joins TRBV7-2 to TRBJ1-1; D call uncertain. The CDR3 runs to 12 residues. Trimming shortened V by 3 bases and J by 0 bases, and 2 bases separated the two germline ends. In germline, CDR1 is SGHTA, CDR2 FQGNSA. As DNA, the CDR3 is TGTGCCAGCAGCTTCATGAACACTGAAGCTTTCTTT. This translates into CASSFMNTEAFF. The variable domain in full, completed from reference TRBV7-2 and TRBJ1-1, reads GAGVSQSPSNKVTEKGKDVELRCDPISGHTALYWYRQSLGQGLEFLIYFQGNSAPDKSGLPSDRFSAERTGGSVSTLTIQRTQQEDSAVYLCASSFMNTEAFFGQGTRLTVV.

This chain uses TRBV4-2 with TRBJ2-7; TRBD1 agrees at 7 bases. V shed 1 base, J shed 4 bases, and the junction held 10 bases outside the gene matches. In germline, CDR1 is LGHNA, CDR2 YNFKEQ. This CDR3 is built from 16 residues. The CDR3 here is CASSQVIRDSRYEQYF. The CDR3 bases are TGTGCCAGCAGCCAAGTTATCCGGGACAGTAGATACGAGCAGTACTTC.

V gene TRBV9 combines with J gene TRBJ2-1; D may correspond to TRBD1 or TRBD2 (5 bases each). V was cut by 3 bases and J by 6 bases, with 10 bases left in between. CDR1 and CDR2 from the germline V gene are SGDLS and YYNGEE. This CDR3 region has 13 residues. For the CDR3, the DNA is TGTGCCAGCAGCGCGACGGGACCCAATGAGCAGTTCTTC. This sequence encodes CASSATGPNEQFF.

This clonotype showed up many times. V gene TRBV20-1 combines with J gene TRBJ2-1; maybe TRBD2 (5 bases). The V and J ends lost 0 bases and 4 bases respectively, with 7 bases between them. The CDR3 spans 13 residues. From germline, CDR1 is DFQATT and CDR2 SNEGSKA (reference sequence). The CDR3 sequence is CSARDRGYNEQFF. The CDR3 DNA reads TGCAGTGCTAGAGATCGGGGTTACAATGAGCAGTTCTTC.

The chain joins TRBV4-1 to TRBJ1-2; TRBD1 matches 7 bases. The germline CDR1 and CDR2 sequences are MGHRA and YSYEKL. The V gene end was trimmed by 3 bases and the J gene end by 0 bases; junction bases not matched to a gene: 13. This CDR3 is built from 18 residues. In DNA, the CDR3 is TGCGCCAGCAGCCACTTCCCGGGACAGATATTCCCTAACTATGGCTACACCTTC. It specifies CASSHFPGQIFPNYGYTF.

This clonotype is a singleton in its sample. V gene TRBV5-1 combines with J gene TRBJ2-1; tentatively, D is TRBD2 (6 bases). This CDR3 contains 14 residues. Between the trimmed V and J ends, which lost 5 bases and 9 bases, there was a span of 18 bases. Germline V CDR1 and CDR2: SGHRS, YFSETQ. CDR3 protein: CASRLADVTGEQFF. CDR3 nucleotide sequence: TGCGCCAGCAGATTAGCGGATGTCACGGGTGAGCAGTTCTTC.

The chain combines TRBV9 with TRBJ2-1; TRBD2 might be the D (5 bases). The CDR3 runs 14 residues. Trimming removed 0 bases at V and 4 bases at J, with 8 bases between. The germline gives CDR1 SGDLS, CDR2 YYNGEE. The CDR3 nucleotides are TGTGCCAGCAGCGTAGGGGAGCGGTACAATGAGCAGTTCTTC. Translation: CASSVGERYNEQFF. The variable domain in full, completed from reference TRBV9 and TRBJ2-1, reads DSGVTQTPKHLITATGQRVTLRCSPRSGDLSVYWYQQSLDQGLQFLIQYYNGEERAKGNILERFSAQQFPDLHSELNLSSLELGDSALYFCASSVGERYNEQFFGPGTRLTVL.

V usage is TRBV19 and J usage is TRBJ2-1; the match to TRBD1 covers 8 bases. CDR3 size: 14 residues. Germline CDR1 LNHDA, CDR2 SQIVND (reference sequence). With 5 bases clipped from V and 7 bases from J, the junction kept 7 bases outside the gene matches. CDR3 sequence reads: CASSHGQGRNEQFF. CDR3 coding DNA: TGTGCCAGTAGTCATGGACAGGGTAGAAATGAGCAGTTCTTC.

The chain recombines TRBV10-2 with TRBJ1-2; the D gene is possibly TRBD1 (6 bases). The length of the CDR3 is 12 residues. Germline V gives CDR1 WSHSY, CDR2 SAAADI. V was clipped by 3 bases and J by 7 bases, with 9 bases between them. The CDR3 reads CASSEGRGGYTF. The CDR3 bases are TGCGCCAGCAGTGAAGGCAGGGGTGGCTACACCTTC.

The sample holds many counts of this clonotype. The chain combines TRBV12-3 or TRBV12-4 with TRBJ1-2; 7 nucleotides match TRBD1. CDR3 size: 13 residues. J was trimmed by 4 bases and V by 3 bases; bases with no gene match: 2. CDR3 DNA: TGTGCCAGCAGTTTGAGGGGGCTCTATGGCTACACCTTC. As protein: CASSLRGLYGYTF.

This clonotype was observed a handful of times. The V and J genes are TRBV9 and TRBJ2-1; 7 nucleotides agree with TRBD2. The CDR3 contains 17 residues. CDR1 and CDR2 (germline): SGDLS, YYNGEE. The V segment lost 0 bases and the J segment 5 bases; nucleotides outside the gene matches: 11. CDR3 nucleotides: TGTGCCAGCAGCGTAGTGGGCGGGAGTACGATTAACAATGAGCAGTTCTTC. Translation gives CASSVVGGSTINNEQFF. Using reference TRBV9 and TRBJ2-1 for the parts outside the CDR3, the full variable domain is DSGVTQTPKHLITATGQRVTLRCSPRSGDLSVYWYQQSLDQGLQFLIQYYNGEERAKGNILERFSAQQFPDLHSELNLSSLELGDSALYFCASSVVGGSTINNEQFFGPGTRLTVL.

This chain connects TRBV9 to TRBJ2-2, with D tentatively TRBD2 (6 bases). The CDR3 is 18 residues long. V dropped 1 base and J dropped 2 bases, with 18 bases sitting between them. Germline CDR1 is SGDLS and CDR2 is YYNGEE. CDR3 nucleotides: TGTGCCAGCAGCGTACATTCTGGGACTGGCCACAACACCGGGGAGCTGTTTTTT. It specifies CASSVHSGTGHNTGELFF.

The chain employs TRBV6-1 and TRBJ2-7, with D possibly being TRBD2 (6 bases). This CDR3 is built from 13 residues. CDR1 and CDR2 from the germline V gene are MNHNS and SASEGT. V was pared by 10 bases and J by 0 bases, with 13 bases between. This CDR3 reads CATEAGSSYEQYF. The CDR3 nucleotides read TGTGCCACCGAAGCGGGTTCCTCCTACGAGCAGTACTTC.